The entry below describes one TCR beta chain. V dropped 2 bases and J dropped 7 bases, with 21 bases sitting between them. The CDR3 runs 17 residues. The data are from a study of CD8 T cells in ankylosing spondylitis. TCRdb reprocessed the 5' RACE reads via MiXCR and lists one record per CDR3 protein. The sample carries 250,000 to 300,000 distinct CDR3 sequences, about 19% recorded once. V gene TRBV12-3 or TRBV12-4 combines with J gene TRBJ2-1; possibly TRBD1 for D (8 bases). The TCR sequence derives from a male donor with ankylosing spondylitis or in good health (not recorded which). The sequencing sample was made of blood, either unsorted or a sorted T cell fraction (not recorded which). The CDR3 DNA follows: TGTGCCAGCAGTTTAACCCGGACAGGGACTACGCCTAATGAGCAGTTCTTC. Protein: CASSLTRTGTTPNEQFF.